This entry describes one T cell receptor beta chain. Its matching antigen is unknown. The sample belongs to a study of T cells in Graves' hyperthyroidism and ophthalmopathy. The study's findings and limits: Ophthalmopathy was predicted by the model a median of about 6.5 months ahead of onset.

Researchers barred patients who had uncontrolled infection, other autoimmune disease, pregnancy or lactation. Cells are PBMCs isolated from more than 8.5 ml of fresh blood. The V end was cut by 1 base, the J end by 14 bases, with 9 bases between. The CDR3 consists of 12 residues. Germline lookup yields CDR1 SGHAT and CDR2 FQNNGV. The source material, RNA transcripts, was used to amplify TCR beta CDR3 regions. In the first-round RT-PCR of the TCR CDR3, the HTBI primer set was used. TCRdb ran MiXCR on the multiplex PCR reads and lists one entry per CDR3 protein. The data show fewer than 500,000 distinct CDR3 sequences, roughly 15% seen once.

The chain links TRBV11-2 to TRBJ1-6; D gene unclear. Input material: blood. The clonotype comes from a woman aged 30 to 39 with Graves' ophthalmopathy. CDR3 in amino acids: CASSLGGVSLHF. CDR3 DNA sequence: TGTGCCAGCAGCTTAGGTGGAGTGTCCCTCCACTTT.